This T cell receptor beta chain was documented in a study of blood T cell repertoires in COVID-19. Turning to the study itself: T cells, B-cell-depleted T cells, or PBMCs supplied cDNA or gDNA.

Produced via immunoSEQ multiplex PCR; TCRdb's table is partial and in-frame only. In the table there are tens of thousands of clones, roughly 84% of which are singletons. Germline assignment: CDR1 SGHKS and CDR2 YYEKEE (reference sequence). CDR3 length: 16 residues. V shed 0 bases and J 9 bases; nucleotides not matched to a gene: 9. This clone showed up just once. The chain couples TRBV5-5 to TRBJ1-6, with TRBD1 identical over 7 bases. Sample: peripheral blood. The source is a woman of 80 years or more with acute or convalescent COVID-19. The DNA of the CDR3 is TGTGCCAGCAGCTTGGGAGGACAGGTCGTCGGTTCACCCCTCCACTTT. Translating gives CASSLGGQVVGSPLHF. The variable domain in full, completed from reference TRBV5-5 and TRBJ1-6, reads DAGVTQSPTHLIKTRGQQVTLRCSPISGHKSVSWYQQVLGQGPQFIFQYYEKEERGRGNFPDRFSARQFPNYSSELNVNALLLGDSALYLCASSLGGQVVGSPLHFGNGTRLTVT.